The following is a T cell receptor beta chain sequence with its context. Noted time point: peripheral blood 6 weeks after treatment start. Anywhere from 1 to 8 samples came from each patient, spanning pretreatment and on-treatment. This sample was taken from a study of PD-L1 blockade in urothelial cancer. Study in general: The patients first took atezolizumab in 2014, receiving 1,200 mg intravenously every 3 weeks. Prior exposure to chemotherapy in patients amounted to 0 to 3 regimens received. Each blood sample yielded a median of about 150,000 T cells.

The CDR3 contains 15 residues. Germline V gene lookup returns CDR1 LGHNA and CDR2 YNFKEQ. Between the trimmed V and J ends, which lost 7 bases and 5 bases, there was a span of 17 bases. TCRdb's table, derived via immunoSEQ multiplex PCR, lists solely in-frame clones and lacks some. The sample yields fewer than 30,000 clones, about 85% seen once. The chain uses TRBV4-2 and TRBJ1-4; D perhaps matches TRBD1 (6 bases). Sample: PBMCs, taken around atezolizumab (anti-PD-L1) treatment. The clonotype comes from a man between 65 and 79 years old with urothelial cancer. This CDR3 is CASNLGVQGNEKLFF. CDR3 DNA sequence: TGTGCCAGCAACCTCGGGGTACAGGGAAATGAAAAACTGTTTTTT.